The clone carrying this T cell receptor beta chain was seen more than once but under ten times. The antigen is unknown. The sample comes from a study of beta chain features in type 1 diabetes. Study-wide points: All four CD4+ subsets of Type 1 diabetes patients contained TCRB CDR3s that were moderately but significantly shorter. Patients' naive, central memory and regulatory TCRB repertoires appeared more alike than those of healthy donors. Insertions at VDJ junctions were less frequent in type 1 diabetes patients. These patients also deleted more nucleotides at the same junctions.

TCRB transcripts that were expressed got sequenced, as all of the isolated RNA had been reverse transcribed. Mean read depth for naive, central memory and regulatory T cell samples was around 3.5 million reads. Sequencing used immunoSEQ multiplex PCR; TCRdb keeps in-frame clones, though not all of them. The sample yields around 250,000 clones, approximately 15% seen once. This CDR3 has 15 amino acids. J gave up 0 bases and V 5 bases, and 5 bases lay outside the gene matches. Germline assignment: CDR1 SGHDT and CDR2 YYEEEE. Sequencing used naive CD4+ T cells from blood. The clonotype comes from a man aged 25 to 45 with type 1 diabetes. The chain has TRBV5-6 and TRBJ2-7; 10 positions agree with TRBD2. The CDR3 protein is CASRAGLADSYEQYF. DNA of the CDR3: TGTGCCAGCAGAGCCGGACTAGCGGACTCCTACGAGCAGTACTTC. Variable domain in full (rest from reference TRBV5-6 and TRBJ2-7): DAGVTQSPTHLIKTRGQQVTLRCSPKSGHDTVSWYQQALGQGPQFIFQYYEEEERQRGNFPDRFSGHQFPNYSSELNVNALLLGDSALYLCASRAGLADSYEQYFGPGTRLTVT.